One and the same sample provided the 30 T cell receptor beta chains below, sequenced in a study of tumor-infiltrating lymphocytes in primary liver carcinoma (dated by TCRdb to about 2017). Reads for this sample came from an Illumina HiSeq 2500. A constant-region primer and ProtoScript II reverse transcriptase were used to reverse-transcribe TCRbeta-specific cDNA from around 540 ng total RNA. TCRbeta libraries were built with three nested multiplex PCR rounds, a slightly modified ARM-PCR procedure. The first two PCR rounds used multiplex TRBV1-TRBV30 forward primers with a Cbeta reverse primer, each for approximately 10 cycles. Through fastp at Q25 and MiXCR, TCRdb rebuilt clones from the public reads, retaining in-frame beta chains. CDR3 protein duplicates are merged, each entry listing the most common genes and DNA. This sample gives under 200,000 distinct CDR3 sequences in total; approximately 80% of them show up just once. The ten top clones hold about a sixth of the sample.

Without any cell sorting, total RNA and DNA were co-extracted from around 18-30 mg of bulk tissue using the AllPrep DNA/RNA mini kit. The specimen sequenced was tumor tissue from primary liver carcinoma. All receptors come from a man aged 35-49 years with primary liver carcinoma and hepatitis B virus infection.

Concerning this clonotype itself: The junction does not match germline at one end; this may be a read error. This chain joins TRBV28 and TRBJ2-7; D may correspond to TRBD1 or TRBD2 (5 bases each). Germline V CDR1 and CDR2: MDHEN, SYDVKM. The CDR3 totals 15 residues. CDR3 DNA: TGTGTCAGCAGTTTTCTGGCAGGGAGCTCCTATGAGCAGTACTTC. Its protein product is CVSSFLAGSSYEQYF.

The J gene is TRBJ1-1, the V gene TRBV12-3 or TRBV12-4; D ambiguous. V dropped 5 bases and J dropped 1 base, with 14 bases sitting between them. The CDR3 runs 15 residues. The CDR3 DNA reads as TGTGCCAGCAGTAGACCGGGAAATGGGAACACTGAAGCTTTCTTT. Encoded protein: CASSRPGNGNTEAFF.

The chain is built from TRBV6-2 or TRBV6-3 and TRBJ2-1; 14 positions agree with TRBD2. Germline V gives CDR1 MNHEY, CDR2 SVGEGT. V was pared by 6 bases and J by 8 bases, with 9 bases of the junction left unmatched. The CDR3 consists of 16 residues. As DNA, the CDR3 is TGTGCCAGCAGACCAAGGACTAGCGGGAGGACCTATGAGCAGTTCTTC. It is translated as CASRPRTSGRTYEQFF.

A note on this clonotype: The CDR3 ends on some other residue instead of the conserved phenylalanine or tryptophan, so this is likely a read error. V and J are TRBV4-3 and TRBJ2-4; D is undetermined. Trimming took off 3 bases at V and 7 bases at J, with 13 bases between the two ends. The CDR3 loop spans 14 amino acids. The germline gives CDR1 LGHNA, CDR2 YSLEER. The DNA of the CDR3 is TGCGCCAGCAGCCAGGACGGCCTGGCGAACATTCAGTACTCC. The encoded protein is CASSQDGLANIQYS.

To note about this clonotype: The junction departs from the called germline gene at one end, perhaps through a read error. The rearrangement links TRBV4-1 to TRBJ1-2; D remains unclear. The CDR3 has 15 residues. CDR1 is MGHRA, CDR2 YSYEKL, per germline. The CDR3 region has the DNA TGCGCCAGCAGCCAAGATGAGAGCCCTAATAATGGTTACACCTTC. Translated, it gives CASSQDESPNNGYTF.

Remarks on this clonotype: No conserved phenylalanine or tryptophan ends this CDR3, so it is likely a read error. This sequence joins TRBV11-1 and TRBJ2-2, with D perhaps TRBD1 or TRBD2 (5 bases each). This CDR3 is built from 15 residues. Germline V gives CDR1 SGHAT, CDR2 FQDESV (reference sequence). The CDR3 region is CASSHTGPFSGELFY. The DNA of the CDR3 is TGTGCCAGCAGCCATACAGGACCTTTCTCCGGGGAACTGTTTTAT.

Notes on this clonotype: The junction shows a germline mismatch at one end, possibly a read error. V usage is TRBV29-1 and J usage is TRBJ2-1; TRBD2 matches 7 bases. Looked up from germline, CDR1 is SQVTM and CDR2 is ANQGSEA. This CDR3 comprises 14 residues. In DNA, the CDR3 is TGCAGCGGAACACGGACATGGGACTACAATGAGCAGCTCTTC. Residues: CSGTRTWDYNEQLF.

Note on this clonotype: No conserved phenylalanine or tryptophan ends this CDR3, so it is likely a read error. The limits of the CDR3 on the DNA are not certain, so only TCRdb's listed CDR3 is given. This chain joins TRBV6-2 or TRBV6-3 and TRBJ2-1; the D segment call TRBD2 is taken from the table without a DNA check. Germline loops: CDR1 MNHEY, CDR2 SVGEGT. Including both end residues, the CDR3 is 13 amino acids long. CDR3 sequence: CASRTSGIGELLS.

The chain links TRBV5-6 to TRBJ2-7, with TRBD2 matching over 8 bases. Looked up from germline, CDR1 is SGHDT and CDR2 is YYEEEE. V shed 4 bases, J shed 0 bases, and the junction held 9 bases outside the gene matches. There are 16 residues in the CDR3. CDR3 coding DNA: TGTGCCAGCAGCAATAATTGGCGGGAGGACTCCTACGAGCAGTACTTC. It specifies CASSNNWREDSYEQYF.

This sequence joins TRBV11-2 and TRBJ1-2; D unresolved. This CDR3 has 13 residues. The V gene's germline CDR1 is SGHAT and CDR2 FQNNGV. The V gene lost 9 bases and the J gene lost 1 base, with 12 bases spanning the gap. The DNA of the CDR3 is TGTGCCAGTACTGTCAACTTTAACTATGGCTACACCTTC. Its protein product is CASTVNFNYGYTF.

Remarks on this clonotype: One junction end does not reproduce the germline sequence, and a read error may be involved. This sequence joins TRBV14 and TRBJ2-1; a possible D gene is TRBD2 (5 bases). The germline CDR1 and CDR2 sequences are SGHDN and FVKESK. The CDR3 has 15 amino acids. CDR3 sequence (DNA): TGTGCCAGCAGCGTGGTAGGAGGAAGCTACAATGAGGAGTTCTTC. This gives the protein CASSVVGGSYNEEFF.

The chain joins TRBV24-1 to TRBJ1-5; D unresolved. The V gene lost 4 bases and the J gene lost 7 bases, with 13 bases spanning the gap. The CDR3 is 14 residues long. Germline V CDR1 and CDR2: KGHDR, SFDVKD. The CDR3, as DNA: TGTGCCACCAGTGACTGGTACATAGGACAGCCCCAGCATTTT. Translated: CATSDWYIGQPQHF.

This clonotype was recorded many times. The chain joins TRBV6-1 to TRBJ1-5; 7 bases are shared with TRBD1. V trimming: 4 bases; J trimming: 0 bases; junction bases outside the gene matches: 6. CDR3 length equals 16 residues. The V gene's germline CDR1 is MNHNS and CDR2 SASEGT. Written as DNA, the CDR3 is TGTGCCAGCAGTGGGCGACAGGGAATTAGCAATCAGCCCCAGCATTTT. It is translated as CASSGRQGISNQPQHF.

On this clonotype: A read error may account for a junction end that differs from germline. The chain employs TRBV5-5 and TRBJ2-1, with 11 bases identical to TRBD1. Germline V gives CDR1 SGHKS, CDR2 YYEKEE (reference sequence). This CDR3 spans 17 amino acids. This CDR3 is CTSGLGEGQGAGNEQFF. The CDR3 DNA is TGTACCAGCGGCTTGGGAGAAGGACAGGGGGCCGGGAATGAGCAGTTCTTC.

For this clonotype: One end of the junction is discordant with germline, which a read error may explain. The chain is built from TRBV10-3 and TRBJ1-1; maybe TRBD1 (6 bases). The CDR3 is 12 amino acids. The germline V gene has CDR1 ENHRY and CDR2 SYGVKD. In DNA form, the CDR3 reads TGTGCCAGCTGGGACTGGGACACTGAAACTTTCTTT. This encodes CASWDWDTETFF.

On this clonotype itself: A much more abundant neighbour one base away suggests this may be a read error. Here the CDR3 omits its conserved ending phenylalanine or tryptophan, so a read error is the likely source. The chain is built from TRBV5-1 and TRBJ2-1; 10 positions match TRBD1. V was pared by 0 bases and J by 6 bases, with 0 bases of the junction left unmatched. The CDR3 spans 14 residues. From germline, CDR1 is SGHRS and CDR2 YFSETQ. The CDR3, as DNA: TGCGCCAGCAGCTTGGGGACAGGGGGCAATGAGCAGTTCTTG. It codes for CASSLGTGGNEQFL.

In its sample, this clonotype was seen many times. J is TRBJ1-5 and V is TRBV12-3 or TRBV12-4; TRBD1 matches 9 bases. This CDR3 is built from 16 residues. Trimming at V came to 5 bases and at J to 6 bases, leaving 11 bases not matched to a gene. DNA for the CDR3: TGTGCCAGCAGTCCCTCAGGACAGGGGAGGGCTCAGCCCCAGCATTTT. It encodes CASSPSGQGRAQPQHF.

About this clonotype: The junction departs from germline at one end; a sequencing error may be responsible. The chain carries TRBV11-2 and TRBJ2-5; TRBD2 matches 13 bases. There are 17 residues in the CDR3. CDR1 SGHAT and CDR2 FQNNGV come from the germline V gene. The CDR3 loop is CTSIRLKLAGGPKTQYF. CDR3 in DNA: TGTACCAGCATCCGCTTGAAACTAGCGGGAGGGCCAAAGACCCAGTACTTC.

As for this clonotype: This likely comes from a read error, as the CDR3 has no conserved phenylalanine or tryptophan at its end. The chain couples TRBV30 to TRBJ2-7, with 8 bases that match TRBD1. The CDR3 has 14 amino acids. Trimming cost V 4 bases and J 3 bases; bases outside gene matches: 8. Germline CDR1 GTSNPN, CDR2 SVGIG (reference sequence). CDR3 in DNA: TGTGCCTGGACGAGGACAGGGCACATCTACGAGCAGTACTCC. This sequence encodes CAWTRTGHIYEQYS.

As regards this clonotype: A junction end diverges from the germline sequence, so it may reflect a read error. The chain carries TRBV14 and TRBJ1-2, with TRBD1 as a possible D gene (5 bases). The CDR3 covers 14 residues. From germline, CDR1 is SGHDN and CDR2 FVKESK. CDR3 residues: CDSSTNRSNYGYTF. The CDR3, as DNA: TGTGACAGCAGTACCAACAGGTCTAACTATGGCTACACCTTC.

The chain joins TRBV28 to TRBJ2-7, with 7 bases fitting TRBD2. This CDR3 is 15 amino acids long. The V and J ends lost 3 bases and 4 bases, in that order; junction bases with no gene match: 9. Germline lookup yields CDR1 MDHEN and CDR2 SYDVKM. CDR3 nucleotides: TGTGCCAGCAGTTTTACCGGGAGGCAAAAGTACGAGCAGTACTTC. Its protein product is CASSFTGRQKYEQYF.

This clonotype was seen just once. Germline and junction disagree at one end, which may indicate a read error. The chain is built from TRBV5-6 and TRBJ1-1; no definite D call. CDR1 and CDR2 (germline): SGHDT, YYEEEE. The CDR3 consists of 14 residues. The CDR3 DNA reads TGTGTCAGCAGCCCCGTGGGAGCAAACACTGAAGCTTTCTTT. It translates to CVSSPVGANTEAFF.

This clonotype was seen ten or more times. The rearrangement uses TRBV6-5 and TRBJ2-6; 12 bases map to TRBD2. V was clipped by 4 bases and J by 1 base; unmatched bases: 8. The CDR3 loop spans 19 amino acids. Germline V gene sequence: CDR1 MNHEY, CDR2 SVGAGI. The CDR3 is CASSSSGTSGYSGANVLTF. The CDR3 DNA follows: TGTGCCAGCAGTTCGTCCGGGACTAGCGGGTATTCTGGGGCCAACGTCCTGACTTTC.

In regard to this clonotype: This likely comes from a read error, as the CDR3 has no conserved phenylalanine or tryptophan at its end. The chain employs TRBV10-2 and TRBJ2-5; possibly TRBD2 for D (5 bases). Germline CDR1 and CDR2: WSHSY and SAAADI. The CDR3 runs to 16 residues. V was shortened by 4 bases and J by 2 bases, with 17 bases between the two germline ends. The CDR3 region has the DNA TGCGCCAGCAGTGCCGGGTTTCTAGCAGCTCAAGAGACCCAGTACCTC. Its protein product is CASSAGFLAAQETQYL.

Points on this clonotype: A much larger clone differs from this one at a single base, so this may be a read error. The J gene is TRBJ1-2, the V gene TRBV5-1; D ambiguous. Germline V gives CDR1 SGHRS, CDR2 YFSETQ. Trimming stripped 1 base from V and 6 bases from J, with 16 bases between. This CDR3 is built from 15 residues. The CDR3 here is CASSLKSGELHGYTF. The DNA of the CDR3 is TGCGCCAGCAGCTTGAAATCCGGGGAACTTCATGGCTACACCTTC.

About this clonotype: A much larger clone differs by one base, so this may be a read error. The gene calls are TRBV28 and TRBJ1-5; D gene unclear. The CDR3 is made up of 12 amino acids. The ends were cut back, 3 bases at V and 6 bases at J, with 6 bases in the middle. Germline V gives CDR1 MDHEN, CDR2 SYDVKM. CDR3 region: CASSLGGQPQHF. The DNA for the CDR3 is TGTGCCAGCAGTTTGGGAGGTCAGCCCCAGCATTTT.

Note on this clonotype: A far larger clone is one base from this, pointing to a likely read error. CDR3 in amino acids: CAWSPGGNQRQHF. CDR3 in DNA: TGTGCCTGGAGTCCGGGGGGCAATCAGCGCCAGCATTTT. The chain employs TRBV30 and TRBJ1-5; TRBD1 is a possible D gene (6 bases). This CDR3 is built from 13 residues. Germline-derived CDR1 and CDR2 are GTSNPN and SVGIG (reference sequence). The whole variable domain, filled in from reference TRBV30 and TRBJ1-5, reads SQTIHQWPATLVQPVGSPLSLECTVEGTSNPNLYWYRQAAGRGLQLLFYSVGIGQISSEVPQNLSASRPQDRQFILSSKKLLLSDSGFYLCAWSPGGNQRQHFGDGTRLSIL.

About this clonotype itself: A much larger clone sits a single nucleotide away, making a read error possible. The conserved final phenylalanine or tryptophan is absent from the CDR3, which likely points to a read error. For the CDR3, the DNA is TGTGCCTGGATGGACCTTCTCGAGCAGTACTTA. It is translated as CAWMDLLEQYL. J is TRBJ2-7 and V is TRBV30; D not certain. The CDR3 spans 11 residues. The V end lost 4 bases, the J end lost 6 bases, and 10 bases lay between the germline ends. CDR1 is GTSNPN, CDR2 SVGIG, per germline (reference sequence).

A note on this clonotype: One end of the junction fails to match germline, which may point to a read error. The J gene is TRBJ2-7, the V gene TRBV10-2; tentative D call: TRBD1 (5 bases). The CDR3 contains 13 residues. Per the germline V gene, CDR1 is WSHSY and CDR2 is SAAADI. The CDR3 region has the DNA TGCGCCAGCACTGGGGCACTCTACTACAAGCAGTACTTC. This translates into CASTGALYYKQYF.

Worth noting for this clonotype: The CDR3 ends on some other residue instead of the conserved phenylalanine or tryptophan, so this is likely a read error. The DNA is omitted, as the CDR3 cannot be located on it reliably, and the CDR3 follows TCRdb's listing. This chain links TRBV29-1 with TRBJ2-1; TRBD1, the D gene given by the table, was not confirmed from the DNA. Ends included, the CDR3 has 14 residues. Germline lookup yields CDR1 SQVTM and CDR2 ANQGSEA. CDR3 region: CSVEGMGLGNEQFL.